This T cell receptor (beta chain) was captured in a study of blood T cell repertoires in COVID-19. V lost 7 bases and J lost 4; bases outside the gene matches: 11. Germline values: CDR1 MDHEN, CDR2 SYDVKM. This CDR3 is built from 17 residues. Study processing details: Reference gene primer amplification yielded estimated nucleated cell counts. Profiling relied on immunoSEQ multiplex PCR, and the TCRdb table lists in-frame clones only, not all of them. That table supplies the V and J calls and clone size; D and trimming were determined from the DNA. The sample includes around 28,000 clones, 75% to 90% of them seen just once.

This TCR derives from an elderly man with acute or convalescent COVID-19. This sequence joins TRBV28 and TRBJ2-2, with 11 bases that match TRBD2. Material for sequencing was peripheral blood. The CDR3 nucleotides are TGTGCCAGCACCACCTCCGGGACTAGCGGAACCACCGGGGAGCTGTTTTTT. It yields the protein CASTTSGTSGTTGELFF.